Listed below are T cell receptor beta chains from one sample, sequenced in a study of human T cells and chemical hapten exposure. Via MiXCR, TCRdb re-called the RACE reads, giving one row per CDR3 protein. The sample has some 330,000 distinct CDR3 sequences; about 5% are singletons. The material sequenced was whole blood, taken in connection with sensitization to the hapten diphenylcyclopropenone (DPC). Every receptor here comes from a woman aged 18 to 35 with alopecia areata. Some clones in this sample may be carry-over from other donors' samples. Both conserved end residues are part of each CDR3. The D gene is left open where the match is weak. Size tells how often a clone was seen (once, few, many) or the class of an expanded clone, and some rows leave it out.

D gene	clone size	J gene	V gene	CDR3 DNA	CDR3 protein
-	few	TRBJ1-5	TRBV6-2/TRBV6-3	TGTGCCAGCAGTTACTCGAAAAGGAAGCACTTCAATCAGCCCCAGCATTTT	CASSYSKRKHFNQPQHF
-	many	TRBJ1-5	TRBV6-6	TGTGCCAGCAGTTACACCCCCGACAGCAATCAGCCCCAGCATTTT	CASSYTPDSNQPQHF
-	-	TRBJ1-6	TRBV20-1	TGCAGTGCTACAGACGACAGGAGAAGCTCCTATAATTCACCCCTCCACTTT	CSATDDRRSSYNSPLHF
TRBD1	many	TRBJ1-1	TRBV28	TGTGCCAGCAGTTCAGGGACAGGGACGGACGGAGCTTTCTTT	CASSSGTGTDGAFF
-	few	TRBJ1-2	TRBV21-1	TGTGCCAGCAGCAAAGACCCCCTTGGACAGGGGCACTATGGCTACACCTTC	CASSKDPLGQGHYGYTF
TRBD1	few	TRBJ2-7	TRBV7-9	TGTGCCAGCAGCCACCGGGACAGACCCTACGAGCAGTACTTC	CASSHRDRPYEQYF
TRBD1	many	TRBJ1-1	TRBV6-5	TGTGCCAGCAGTTACTCCGACAGGGGGCAGGTGAACACTGAAGCTTTCTTT	CASSYSDRGQVNTEAFF
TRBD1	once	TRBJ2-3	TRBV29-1	TGCAGCGCCATGGGGGACAGTGCAGATACGCAGTATTTT	CSAMGDSADTQYF
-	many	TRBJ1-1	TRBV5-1	TGCGCCAGCAGCTTCAACTCCGGGGGAACTGAAGCTTTCTTT	CASSFNSGGTEAFF
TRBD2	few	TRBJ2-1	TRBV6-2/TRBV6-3	TGTGCCAGCAGGGGGACTAGCGGAGCGAATGAGCAGTTCTTC	CASRGTSGANEQFF
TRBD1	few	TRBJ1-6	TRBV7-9	TGTGCCAGCAGCAAAGCGACAGGGGCGGGTTCACCCCTCCACTTT	CASSKATGAGSPLHF
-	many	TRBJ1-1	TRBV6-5	TGTGCCAGCAGTTTCGAGGGTACACCTAACACTGAAGCTTTCTTT	CASSFEGTPNTEAFF
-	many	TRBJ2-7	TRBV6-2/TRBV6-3	TGTGCCAGCAGTCGCGCCGGACAGCCCAATTACGAGCAGTACTTC	CASSRAGQPNYEQYF
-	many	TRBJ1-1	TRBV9	TGTGCCAGCAGCGTAGACTCCGGGGACCCTGAAGCTTTCTTT	CASSVDSGDPEAFF
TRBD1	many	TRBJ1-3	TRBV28	TGTGCCAGCAGTCTTAGACAGGGGCCAGGAAACACCATATATTTT	CASSLRQGPGNTIYF
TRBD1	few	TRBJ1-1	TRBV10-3	TGTGCCATCAGTTCAGGGGGGACGGTTTCTGAAGCTTTCTTT	CAISSGGTVSEAFF
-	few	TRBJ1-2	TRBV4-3	TGCGCCAGCAGCCAAGACCGGGGTACTAACTATGGCTACACCTTC	CASSQDRGTNYGYTF
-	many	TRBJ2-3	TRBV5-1	TGCGCCAGCAGAGGGGGGGCGTCCGATACGCAGTATTTT	CASRGGASDTQYF
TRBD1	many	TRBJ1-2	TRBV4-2	TGTGCCAGCAGCCAAGCGGGACAGGGAGGCTATGGCTACACCTTC	CASSQAGQGGYGYTF
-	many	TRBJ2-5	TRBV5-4	TGTGCCAGCAGCTCACGAGGCGGCCAAGAGACCCAGTACTTC	CASSSRGGQETQYF
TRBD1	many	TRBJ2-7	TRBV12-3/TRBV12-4	TGTGCCAGCAGTTTAGGGGCAGGGGGCTCCTACGAGCAGTACTTC	CASSLGAGGSYEQYF
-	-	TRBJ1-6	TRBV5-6	TGTGCCAGCAGCTTGCGGGGGGCCAACTATAATTCACCCCTCCACTTT	CASSLRGANYNSPLHF
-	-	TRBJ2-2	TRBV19	TGTGCCAGTAGTACAGGGATTAGCACCGGGGAGCTGTTTTTT	CASSTGISTGELFF
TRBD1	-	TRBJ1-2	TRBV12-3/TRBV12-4	TGTGCCAGCAGCTGGGCGACAGGGTCTACGAAGGGCTATGGCTACACCTTC	CASSWATGSTKGYGYTF
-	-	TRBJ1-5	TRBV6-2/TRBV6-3	TGTGCCAGCAGCCCGAGGGTTACGAGCCAGCCCCAGCATTTT	CASSPRVTSQPQHF